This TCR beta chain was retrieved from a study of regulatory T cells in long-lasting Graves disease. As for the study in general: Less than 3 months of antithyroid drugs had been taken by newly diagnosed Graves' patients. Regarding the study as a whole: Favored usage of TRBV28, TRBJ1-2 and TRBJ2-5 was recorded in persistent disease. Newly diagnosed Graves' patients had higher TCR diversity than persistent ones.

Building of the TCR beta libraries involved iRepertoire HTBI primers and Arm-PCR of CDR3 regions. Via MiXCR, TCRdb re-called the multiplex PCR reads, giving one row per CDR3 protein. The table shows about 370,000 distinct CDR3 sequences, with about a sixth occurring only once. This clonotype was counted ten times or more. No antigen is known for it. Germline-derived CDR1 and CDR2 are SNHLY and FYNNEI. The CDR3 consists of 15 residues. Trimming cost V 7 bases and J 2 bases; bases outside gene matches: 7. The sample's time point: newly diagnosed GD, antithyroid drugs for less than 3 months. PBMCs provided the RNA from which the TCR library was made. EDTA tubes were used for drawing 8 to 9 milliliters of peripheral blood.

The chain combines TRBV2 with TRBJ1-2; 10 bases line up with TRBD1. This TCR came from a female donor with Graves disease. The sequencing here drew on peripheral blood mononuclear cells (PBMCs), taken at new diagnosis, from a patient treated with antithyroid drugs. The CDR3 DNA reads TGTGCCAGCAACTTGCGGGGACAGGGGAACTATGGCTACACCTTC. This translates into CASNLRGQGNYGYTF.